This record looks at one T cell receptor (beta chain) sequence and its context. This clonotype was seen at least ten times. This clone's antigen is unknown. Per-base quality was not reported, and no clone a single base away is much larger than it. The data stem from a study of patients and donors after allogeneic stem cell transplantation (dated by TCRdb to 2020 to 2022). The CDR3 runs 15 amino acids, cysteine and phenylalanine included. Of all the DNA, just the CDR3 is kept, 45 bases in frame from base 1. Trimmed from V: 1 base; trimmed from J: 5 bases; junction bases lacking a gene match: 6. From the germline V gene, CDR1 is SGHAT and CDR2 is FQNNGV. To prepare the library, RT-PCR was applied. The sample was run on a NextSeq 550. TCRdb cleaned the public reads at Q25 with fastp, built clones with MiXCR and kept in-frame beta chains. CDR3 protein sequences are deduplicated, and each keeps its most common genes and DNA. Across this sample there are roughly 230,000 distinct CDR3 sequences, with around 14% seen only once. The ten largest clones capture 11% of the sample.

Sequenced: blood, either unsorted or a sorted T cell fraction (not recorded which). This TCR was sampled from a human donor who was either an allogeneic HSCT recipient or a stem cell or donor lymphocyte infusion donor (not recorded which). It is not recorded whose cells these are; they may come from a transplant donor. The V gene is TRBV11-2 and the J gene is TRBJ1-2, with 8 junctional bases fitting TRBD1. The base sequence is TGTGCCAGCAGCTTAGCAACAGGGGGAGAGTATGGCTACACCTTC. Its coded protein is CASSLATGGEYGYTF.